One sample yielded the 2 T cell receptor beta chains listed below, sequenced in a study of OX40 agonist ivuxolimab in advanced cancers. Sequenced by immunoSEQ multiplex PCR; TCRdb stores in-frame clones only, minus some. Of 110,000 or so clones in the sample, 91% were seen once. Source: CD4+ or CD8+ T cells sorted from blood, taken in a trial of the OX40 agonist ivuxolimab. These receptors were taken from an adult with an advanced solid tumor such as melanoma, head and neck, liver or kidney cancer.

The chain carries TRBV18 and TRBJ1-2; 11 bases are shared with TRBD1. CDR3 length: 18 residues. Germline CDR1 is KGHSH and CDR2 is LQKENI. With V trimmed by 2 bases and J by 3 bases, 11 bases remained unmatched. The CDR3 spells CASSPVRDRGVVDYGYTF. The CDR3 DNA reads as TGTGCCAGCTCACCAGTCCGGGACAGGGGGGTTGTGGACTATGGCTACACCTTC.

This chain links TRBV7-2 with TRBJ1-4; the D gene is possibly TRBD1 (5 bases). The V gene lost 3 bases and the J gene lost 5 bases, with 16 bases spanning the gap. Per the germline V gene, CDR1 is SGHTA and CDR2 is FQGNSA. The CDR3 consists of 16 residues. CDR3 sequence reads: CASSFRAGPKNEKLFF. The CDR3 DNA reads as TGTGCCAGCAGCTTCCGAGCGGGACCGAAGAATGAAAAACTGTTTTTT.